The 26 T cell receptor beta chains given below trace back to one sample, sequenced in a study of CD8 T cells in ankylosing spondylitis. MiXCR, run by TCRdb on the 5' RACE reads, gives a single entry per CDR3 protein. Of fewer than 550,000 distinct CDR3 sequences in the sample, less than 6% were seen once. Study observations and caveats: The study identified a TCR beta motif of roughly eight highly homologous variants that appeared characteristic of ankylosing spondylitis blood.

For these TCRs, the target antigens are not known. What was sequenced was blood, either unsorted or a sorted T cell fraction (not recorded which). The receptor source for this set is a male donor with ankylosing spondylitis.

This clonotype was counted many times. The V and J genes are TRBV5-1 and TRBJ1-4; TRBD1 matches at 10 bases. The CDR3 length is 17 residues. Germline values: CDR1 SGHRS, CDR2 YFSETQ. V shed 4 bases, J shed 4 bases, and the junction held 10 bases outside the gene matches. CDR3 DNA: TGCGCCAGCAGCGTCGGGACAGGGGTCGCCGATAATGAAAAACTGTTTTTT. Translation gives CASSVGTGVADNEKLFF.

This clonotype was detected ten times or more. The rearrangement links TRBV20-1 to TRBJ2-7; TRBD2 agrees at 10 bases. Germline V CDR1 and CDR2: DFQATT, SNEGSKA (reference sequence). The V and J ends lost 3 bases and 6 bases, in that order; junction bases with no gene match: 17. The length of the CDR3 is 17 residues. CDR3 residues: CSASAYALAGQVVEQYF. As DNA, the CDR3 is TGCAGTGCTAGCGCCTACGCACTAGCGGGGCAGGTAGTCGAGCAGTACTTC.

This clonotype was recorded a few times. V is TRBV6-1 and J is TRBJ1-2; tentative D call: TRBD1 (5 bases). The germline gives CDR1 MNHNS, CDR2 SASEGT. The CDR3 consists of 18 residues. Deletions cut 6 bases from V and 0 bases from J, with 23 bases between. DNA for the CDR3: TGTGCCAGCAGACCTTTCCGCGTCTACCAGGGAGCTAACTATGGCTACACCTTC. This sequence encodes CASRPFRVYQGANYGYTF.

This clonotype has at least ten counts. The chain links TRBV2 to TRBJ2-3; 12 nucleotides align to TRBD2. The CDR3 runs to 14 residues. J lost 5 bases, V lost 5 bases, and 2 bases had no gene match. Germline V gene data show CDR1 as SNHLY and CDR2 as FYNNEI. Here the CDR3 reads CASSRLAGVDTQYF. The CDR3 region has the DNA TGTGCCAGCAGTCGACTAGCGGGGGTAGATACGCAGTATTTT.

This clonotype was counted between two and nine times. The J gene is TRBJ2-5, the V gene TRBV30; D uncertain. Trimming stripped 5 bases from V and 1 base from J, with 11 bases between. The germline V gene has CDR1 GTSNPN and CDR2 SVGIG (reference sequence). This CDR3 region has 13 residues. CDR3 nucleotide sequence: TGTGCCTGGTCTATCAGACTCCAAGAGACCCAGTACTTC. Translated, it gives CAWSIRLQETQYF. The full variable domain, completed using reference TRBV30 and TRBJ2-5, is SQTIHQWPATLVQPVGSPLSLECTVEGTSNPNLYWYRQAAGRGLQLLFYSVGIGQISSEVPQNLSASRPQDRQFILSSKKLLLSDSGFYLCAWSIRLQETQYFGPGTRLLVL.

In this sample, this clonotype turned up many times. CDR3 loop: CASRLIGATGAGTEAFF. As DNA, the CDR3 is TGTGCCAGCCGATTAATTGGGGCCACAGGGGCTGGGACAGAAGCTTTCTTT. J is TRBJ1-1 and V is TRBV27, with 7 positions matching TRBD1. This CDR3 has 17 residues. Germline V CDR1 and CDR2: MNHEY, SMNVEV (reference sequence). V was pared by 8 bases and J by 8 bases, with 23 bases of the junction left unmatched.

This clonotype was detected ten times or more. V and J are TRBV20-1 and TRBJ1-1; 8 bases map to TRBD1. V lost 1 base, J lost 5 bases, and 6 bases stayed unmatched. The germline CDR1 and CDR2 sequences are DFQATT and SNEGSKA (reference sequence). This CDR3 is 14 amino acids long. CDR3 nucleotide sequence: TGCAGTGCTAGAGCAAGGACAGGGTCAACTGAAGCTTTCTTT. Its protein product is CSARARTGSTEAFF.

This clonotype was counted many times. V is TRBV5-1 and J is TRBJ2-3; perhaps D is TRBD1 or TRBD2 (5 bases each). The CDR3 runs 15 residues. V was pared by 0 bases and J by 2 bases, with 10 bases between. Germline V gives CDR1 SGHRS, CDR2 YFSETQ. CDR3 nucleotides: TGCGCCAGCAGCTTGGTTGGGGGTTTCACAGATACGCAGTATTTT. It is translated as CASSLVGGFTDTQYF.

This clonotype was seen ten or more times. V gene TRBV9 combines with J gene TRBJ2-1; perhaps TRBD1 as D (5 bases). The CDR3 runs to 16 residues. CDR1 SGDLS and CDR2 YYNGEE come from the germline V gene. The germline V and J ends were trimmed by 4 bases and 2 bases, with 16 bases remaining between them. CDR3 region: CASSTQTVGTYNEQFF. The CDR3 region has the DNA TGTGCCAGCAGCACCCAGACAGTCGGAACCTACAATGAGCAGTTCTTC.

Many counts were recorded for this clonotype. Here the CDR3 reads CASSYSNSNQPQHF. The CDR3 DNA sequence: TGTGCCAGCAGTTACTCCAATAGCAATCAGCCCCAGCATTTT. The chain recombines TRBV6-2 or TRBV6-3 with TRBJ1-5; the D is unclear. The CDR3 contains 14 residues. CDR1 and CDR2 (germline): MNHEY, SVGEGT. V was shortened by 0 bases and J by 0 bases, with 3 bases between the two germline ends.

This clonotype was counted ten times or more. The chain combines TRBV11-2 with TRBJ2-3, with no clear D. V lost 2 bases, J lost 8 bases, and 8 bases lay in between. Germline V gives CDR1 SGHAT, CDR2 FQNNGV. This CDR3 has 12 residues. In DNA form, the CDR3 reads TGTGCCAGCAGCTTAAAGTGGGGTACGCAGTATTTT. This encodes CASSLKWGTQYF.

This clonotype has at least ten counts. V is TRBV5-1 and J is TRBJ1-5, with D perhaps TRBD1 (5 bases). Between the trimmed V and J ends, which lost 0 bases and 7 bases, there was a span of 8 bases. The CDR3 has 13 residues. From germline, CDR1 is SGHRS and CDR2 YFSETQ. CDR3 in amino acids: CASSLDQGQPQHF. The CDR3 region has the DNA TGCGCCAGCAGCTTGGATCAGGGACAGCCCCAGCATTTT.

This clonotype was recorded at least ten times. V gene TRBV6-5 combines with J gene TRBJ1-1; D is undetermined. V dropped 4 bases and J dropped 1 base, with 16 bases sitting between them. Germline values: CDR1 MNHEY, CDR2 SVGAGI. This CDR3 contains 16 residues. The CDR3 loop reads CASSSRLVTPNTEAFF. DNA for the CDR3: TGTGCCAGCAGTTCCCGCCTAGTGACACCGAACACTGAAGCTTTCTTT.

A few counts support this clonotype. This rearrangement joins TRBV7-2 to TRBJ2-3; D call uncertain. This CDR3 has 14 residues. With 6 bases removed from V and 0 bases from J, the gap between germline ends came to 10 bases. CDR1 is SGHTA, CDR2 FQGNSA, per germline. In DNA, the CDR3 is TGTGCCAGCAGGATCGTTGCTAGCACAGATACGCAGTATTTT. It yields the protein CASRIVASTDTQYF.

This clonotype was detected ten times or more. The rearrangement joins TRBV18 to TRBJ2-1, with TRBD2 matching 14 bases. The germline CDR1 and CDR2 sequences are KGHSH and LQKENI. The J segment lost 7 bases and the V segment lost 6 bases, leaving 5 bases of the junction unmatched. This CDR3 is 15 amino acids long. The CDR3 bases are TGTGCCAGCTCGCCCGGGACTAGCGGGGGAAATGAGCAGTTCTTC. This translates into CASSPGTSGGNEQFF.

Ten or more counts support this clonotype. The rearrangement links TRBV10-3 to TRBJ1-2; TRBD1 matches at 10 bases. Germline lookup yields CDR1 ENHRY and CDR2 SYGVKD. The V segment lost 5 bases and the J segment 6 bases; nucleotides outside the gene matches: 9. The CDR3 length is 15 residues. The CDR3 region has the DNA TGTGCCATCAGTCCTTCGACAGGGGGCGCAGATGGCTACACCTTC. Protein sequence: CAISPSTGGADGYTF.

This clonotype was detected many times. This rearrangement joins TRBV28 to TRBJ1-1; no reliable D call. The germline V gene has CDR1 MDHEN and CDR2 SYDVKM. The ends were cut back, 6 bases at V and 10 bases at J, with 15 bases in the middle. The CDR3 contains 12 residues. The chain's CDR3 is CASRTIFSGAFF. The CDR3 bases are TGTGCCAGCAGAACCATTTTCTCGGGAGCTTTCTTT.

This clonotype was seen many times. This chain connects TRBV5-1 to TRBJ1-1, with D possibly matching TRBD1 (5 bases). The CDR3 is made up of 14 amino acids. The V gene lost 2 bases and the J gene lost 1 base, with 9 bases spanning the gap. Germline CDR1 reads SGHRS; CDR2 reads YFSETQ. CDR3 residues: CASSFGDGNTEAFF. The CDR3 DNA sequence: TGCGCCAGCAGCTTTGGGGACGGGAACACTGAAGCTTTCTTT.

The chain has TRBV6-1 and TRBJ2-1; no definite D call. Germline CDR1 is MNHNS and CDR2 is SASEGT. Deletions cut 6 bases from V and 2 bases from J, with 11 bases between. There are 14 residues in the CDR3. Written as DNA, the CDR3 is TGTGCCAGCAGCCCGGGCCTTACCTACAATGAGCAGTTCTTC. It specifies CASSPGLTYNEQFF.

This clonotype was detected many times. J is TRBJ2-3 and V is TRBV7-2; 8 nucleotides agree with TRBD2. Germline CDR1 is SGHTA and CDR2 is FQGNSA. The junction had 12 bases not matched to a gene; V was cut back by 1 base and J by 6 bases. The CDR3 has 17 residues. The CDR3 reads CASSLGGERGSWDTQYF. The CDR3 DNA is TGTGCCAGCAGCTTAGGAGGGGAGCGGGGGTCCTGGGATACGCAGTATTTT.

This clonotype has a count of ten or more. V gene TRBV24-1 combines with J gene TRBJ1-2, with D unresolved. V lost 9 bases and J 8 bases, leaving 15 bases between the germline ends. Germline V gives CDR1 KGHDR, CDR2 SFDVKD. The length of the CDR3 is 12 residues. CDR3 coding DNA: TGTGCCACCTCAAGGATTTCTTCCGGCTACACCTTC. Protein sequence: CATSRISSGYTF.

This clonotype was seen ten or more times. The chain joins TRBV29-1 to TRBJ1-1; TRBD1 is a possible D gene (5 bases). Germline CDR1 and CDR2: SQVTM and ANQGSEA. Trimming took 7 bases from V and 3 from J, leaving 12 bases between them. This CDR3 region has 12 residues. Here the CDR3 DNA reads TGCAGCGCCGGAGGGGAGGACACTGAAGCTTTCTTT. Residues: CSAGGEDTEAFF.

The table lists this clonotype with many counts. This chain joins TRBV5-1 and TRBJ2-5, with no clear D. This CDR3 has 12 amino acids. V gave up 4 bases and J gave up 1 base, with 5 bases separating them. Germline CDR1 SGHRS, CDR2 YFSETQ. The CDR3 sequence: CASSQIQETQYF. DNA of the CDR3: TGCGCCAGCAGCCAAATCCAAGAGACCCAGTACTTC.

This clonotype occurred many times. The V call is TRBV5-1, the J call TRBJ2-7, with 9 bases fitting TRBD1. After removal of 4 bases from V and 4 bases from J, the junction contained 6 bases not matched to a gene. The CDR3 length is 14 residues. Per the germline V gene, CDR1 is SGHRS and CDR2 is YFSETQ. The CDR3 bases are TGCGCCAGCAGCCGGGGACAGGGAATGTACGAGCAGTACTTC. It encodes CASSRGQGMYEQYF.

This clonotype showed up many times. The J gene is TRBJ1-6, the V gene TRBV4-2; 10 bases agree with TRBD1. Germline loops: CDR1 LGHNA, CDR2 YNFKEQ. The CDR3 is 18 residues long. The V and J ends lost 3 bases and 3 bases, in that order; junction bases with no gene match: 8. The CDR3 spells CASSQRRDRGFYNSPLHF. DNA of the CDR3: TGTGCCAGCAGCCAGCGCCGGGACAGGGGATTCTATAATTCACCCCTCCACTTT.

This clonotype has ten or more counts. This rearrangement joins TRBV5-1 to TRBJ2-3, with D maybe TRBD1 (6 bases). The CDR3 consists of 14 residues. Germline V gene sequence: CDR1 SGHRS, CDR2 YFSETQ. Trimming stripped 6 bases from V and 6 bases from J, with 17 bases between. The CDR3 here is CASKPGQRYDTQYF. DNA of the CDR3: TGCGCCAGCAAGCCTGGACAGCGATATGATACGCAGTATTTT.